A selection of T cell receptor beta chains follows, all from one sample in a study of identical twins. TCRdb analysed the 5' RACE reads with MiXCR anew, one entry per CDR3 protein. The data contain 1.5 million to 2 million distinct CDR3 sequences, roughly a third of them singletons. The specimen was cord blood. The receptors were gathered from a newborn girl in good health. CDR3s include the opening cysteine and the closing phenylalanine or tryptophan. The D gene is left open where the match is weak. Rows give clone size only sometimes, using once, few, many, or a class for an expanded clone.

TRBV4-1	.	TRBJ2-7	few	TGCGCCAGCAGCCAAGTGGGGTTGATCTACGAGCAGTACTTC	CASSQVGLIYEQYF
TRBV20-1	TRBD1	TRBJ2-5	once	TGCAGTGCTAGGGGACAGCCCCCTCTCGGCAATGAGCAGTACTTC	CSARGQPPLGNEQYF
TRBV28	.	TRBJ2-1	.	TGTGCCAGCAGTTTACGGCCGGGAGAGCAGTTCTTC	CASSLRPGEQFF
TRBV12-3/TRBV12-4	.	TRBJ2-5	many	TGTGCCAGCAGGTTAACAGGGCAAGAGACCCAGTACTTC	CASRLTGQETQYF
TRBV2	.	TRBJ2-1	.	TGTGCCAGCAGTGTTACTTCTCGGGGACGGGGTGAGCAGTTCTTC	CASSVTSRGRGEQFF
TRBV24-1	.	TRBJ2-3	few	TGTGCCACCAGTGATCCGGGACACCCCACAGATACGCAGTATTTT	CATSDPGHPTDTQYF
TRBV6-2/TRBV6-3	TRBD1	TRBJ1-1	few	TGTGCCAGCAGTTACCACAGGGGTGAAGCTTTCTTT	CASSYHRGEAFF
TRBV7-6	.	TRBJ2-7	.	TGTGCCAGCAGCTCGCCCTCACAGGGTTCCTACGAGCAGTACTTC	CASSSPSQGSYEQYF
TRBV25-1	.	TRBJ1-1	many	TGTGCCAGCAGTGACACTGAAGCTTTCTTT	CASSDTEAFF
TRBV5-1	.	TRBJ1-1	.	TGCGCCAGCAGGGGGCCGGGAACGAACACTGAAGCTTTCTTT	CASRGPGTNTEAFF
TRBV7-9	TRBD1	TRBJ2-7	few	TGTGCCAGCAGCTTAGGAGGGACAGACCGCCACCTAATCGAGCAGTACTTC	CASSLGGTDRHLIEQYF
TRBV11-2	.	TRBJ1-2	few	TGTGCCAGCAGCTTAGTTGGGCGAGACCGACGGTTGGGTGGCTACACCTTC	CASSLVGRDRRLGGYTF
TRBV7-9	TRBD1	TRBJ1-1	.	TGTGCCAGCAGCTTAGGAGGGGGCTCAGGTGAAGCTTTCTTT	CASSLGGGSGEAFF
TRBV25-1	.	TRBJ2-7	.	TGTGCCAGCAGTGAATTCCTTAGCTCCTACGAGCAGTACTTC	CASSEFLSSYEQYF
TRBV25-1	TRBD1	TRBJ1-6	few	TGTGCCAGCAGTGAATTGGACAGGGAGTATTCACCCCTCCACTTT	CASSELDREYSPLHF
TRBV7-2	TRBD1	TRBJ1-2	.	TGTGCCAGCAGCTTAACCGGGACAGGGAGAAATGGCTACACCTTC	CASSLTGTGRNGYTF
TRBV7-3	.	TRBJ2-7	.	TGTGCCAGCAGCGCCCGGAAGGGGAAGAGCTCCTACGAGCAGTACTTC	CASSARKGKSSYEQYF
TRBV10-3	TRBD2	TRBJ2-3	few	TGTGCCATCAGTGAGCCGGGACTAGCGGGAGTCGGGGATACGCAGTATTTT	CAISEPGLAGVGDTQYF
TRBV20-1	TRBD1	TRBJ2-3	few	TGCAGTGCTATTGCCGTGGTCTCCCGAGGGGGCGTATTTGGCCTGCAGTATTTT	CSAIAVVSRGGVFGLQYF
TRBV20-1	.	TRBJ2-7	.	TGCAGTGCCCCTAAGAGACAATTACTGGACAATGAGCAGTACTTC	CSAPKRQLLDNEQYF
TRBV18	.	TRBJ1-1	few	TGTGCCAGCTCACCACCTGGGGAGATGAACACTGAAGCTTTCTTT	CASSPPGEMNTEAFF
TRBV20-1	TRBD2	TRBJ2-1	.	TGCAGCTCTAGCGGGAGCTCCTACAATGAGCAGTTCTTC	CSSSGSSYNEQFF
TRBV10-2	TRBD1	TRBJ2-3	few	TGCGCCAGCAGTGAGTCCAGGGGGCATACGCAGTATTTT	CASSESRGHTQYF
TRBV12-3/TRBV12-4	TRBD1	TRBJ1-6	.	TGTGCCAGCAGACCAGGGGGCTCCTATAATTCACCCCTCCACTTT	CASRPGGSYNSPLHF
TRBV5-1	TRBD1	TRBJ1-6	few	TGCGCCAGCAGCCCGGGACAGGATGCGTCACCCCTCCACTTT	CASSPGQDASPLHF
TRBV20-1	.	TRBJ1-2	once	TGCAGTGCTACTACTGGCTCCTGGGACGCTAACTATGGCTACACCTTC	CSATTGSWDANYGYTF
TRBV25-1	.	TRBJ1-2	few	TGTGCCAGCAGTGAATGGTCAGGGACGGGCATAGGTGGCTACACCTTC	CASSEWSGTGIGGYTF
TRBV4-1	TRBD1	TRBJ1-2	.	TGCGCCAGCAGCCATCCCGGGACAGGTTCTTATGGCTACACCTTC	CASSHPGTGSYGYTF
TRBV24-1	.	TRBJ1-5	.	TGTGCCACCAGTGACGGGGGGACCTATCAGCCCCAGCATTTT	CATSDGGTYQPQHF
TRBV6-6	.	TRBJ1-2	many	TGTGCCAGCAGTTACAGGGACTATGGCTACACCTTC	CASSYRDYGYTF
TRBV6-1	TRBD1	TRBJ2-7	.	TGTGCCAGCAGCCGGGACAGTTTAATCTACGAGCAGTACTTC	CASSRDSLIYEQYF
TRBV5-1	TRBD1	TRBJ2-5	.	TGCGCCAGCACCCGGAACAGGGGGGAGACCCAGTACTTC	CASTRNRGETQYF
TRBV20-1	TRBD1	TRBJ1-4	.	TGCAGTGCTATGGGACAGAAAAATGAAAAACTGTTTTTT	CSAMGQKNEKLFF
TRBV4-2	TRBD2	TRBJ2-7	few	TGTGCCAGCAGCCACGATACTAGCGGGAGTGGTAATGAGCAGTACTTC	CASSHDTSGSGNEQYF
TRBV20-1	.	TRBJ2-3	.	TGCAGTGCTAGATTTAGCGGAGGAGATACGCAGTATTTT	CSARFSGGDTQYF
TRBV9	.	TRBJ2-1	.	TGTGCCAGCAGCCCTGTAGCTACCTACAATGAGCAGTTCTTC	CASSPVATYNEQFF